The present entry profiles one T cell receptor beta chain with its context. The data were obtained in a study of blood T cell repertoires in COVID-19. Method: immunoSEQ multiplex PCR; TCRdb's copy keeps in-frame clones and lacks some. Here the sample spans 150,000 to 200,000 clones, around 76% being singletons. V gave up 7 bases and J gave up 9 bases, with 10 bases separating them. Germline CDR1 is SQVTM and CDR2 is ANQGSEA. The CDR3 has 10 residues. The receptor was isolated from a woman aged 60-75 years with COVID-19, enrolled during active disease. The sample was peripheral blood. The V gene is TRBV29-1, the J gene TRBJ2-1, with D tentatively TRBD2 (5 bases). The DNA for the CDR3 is TGCAGCGAGTCGCGGGTTGAGCAGTTCTTC. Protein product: CSESRVEQFF.